The next 5 T cell receptor beta chains were all read from a single sample in a study of cytomegalovirus exposure and HLA in healthy donors. The study ran its PCR with 60 Vbeta and 13 Jbeta primers. Some clones are missing from TCRdb's copy, which holds only in-frame ones; the method was immunoSEQ multiplex PCR. The table lists over 100,000 clones, around 70% of them singletons. Sequencing input: PBMCs. The receptors were sampled from a middle-aged man in good health and CMV-seropositive.

This clone came up a few times. This chain joins TRBV28 and TRBJ2-6; possible D gene TRBD1, 5 bases. The germline CDR1 and CDR2 sequences are MDHEN and SYDVKM. The CDR3 is 18 amino acids. Trimming pared 2 bases from V and 0 bases from J, leaving 14 bases between. As DNA, the CDR3 is TGTGCCAGCAGTTTAGGACCTGGGGCGACCTCTGGGGCCAACGTCCTGACTTTC. It encodes CASSLGPGATSGANVLTF.

The CDR3 sequence is CASSPVREGEAFF. CDR3 coding DNA: TGTGCCAGCTCACCGGTTAGGGAGGGTGAAGCTTTCTTT. The V and J genes are TRBV18 and TRBJ1-1; D remains unclear. This CDR3 spans 13 amino acids. V dropped 3 bases and J dropped 7 bases, with 12 bases sitting between them. Germline V gives CDR1 KGHSH, CDR2 LQKENI.

The V and J genes are TRBV7-9 and TRBJ1-2; 7 bases map to TRBD1. The CDR3 contains 13 residues. V lost 6 bases to trimming and J lost 2 bases; unmatched junction nucleotides: 3. Germline lookup yields CDR1 SEHNR and CDR2 FQNEAQ (reference sequence). This chain's CDR3 is CASSPGQNYGYTF. The CDR3 DNA sequence: TGTGCCAGCAGTCCGGGACAGAACTATGGCTACACCTTC.

The sample holds a few counts of this clone. The CDR3 protein is CASSLSGGTYEQYF. For the CDR3, the DNA is TGTGCCAGCAGTCTAAGCGGAGGGACCTACGAGCAGTACTTC. The gene calls are TRBV6-1 and TRBJ2-7, with D possibly TRBD2 on 6 matching bases. The length of the CDR3 is 14 residues. The germline gives CDR1 MNHNS, CDR2 SASEGT. V lost 5 bases and J lost 2, with 13 bases in between.

A few counts support this clone. The chain joins TRBV9 to TRBJ2-2; possibly TRBD1 for D (5 bases). Germline-derived CDR1 and CDR2 are SGDLS and YYNGEE. Trimming took off 0 bases at V and 2 bases at J, with 14 bases between the two ends. CDR3 length: 17 amino acids. The CDR3 is CASSVVSRQLNTGELFF. The CDR3, as DNA: TGTGCCAGCAGCGTAGTATCGAGACAGTTAAACACCGGGGAGCTGTTTTTT.